This T cell receptor (beta chain) was sequenced during a study of identical twins (dated by TCRdb to 2016 to 2017). About the full investigation: The study deep-sequenced TCR alpha and beta repertoires from monozygotic twins, unrelated adults of various ages and cord blood to test whether fetal clonotypes persist. To rule out contamination, the twin experiments were replicated at different times with different library preparation protocols.

Library prep was done by 5' RACE. Data came from an Illumina HiSeq 2000. A universal primer binding site was introduced by template switching, and a unique molecular identifier was present in the final cDNA, enabling accurate counting of TCR cDNA molecules. First-strand cDNA for TCR alpha and beta chains was synthesized from specific primers in the conserved constant-segment region. To control for contamination, each cDNA library was double barcoded with a SMART-Mk sample barcode plus Illumina barcodes. Two successive PCR steps introduced TruSeq adapter sequences along with Illumina sample barcodes. Sequencing of the TCR alpha and beta cDNA libraries was done on the Illumina HiSeq platform using custom primers. The authors' analysis ran thus. Unique molecular identifiers were extracted from raw reads with MiGEC, and CDR3 positions were determined with MiXCR. For each individual, recombination models were inferred using an EM algorithm with the repgenHMM and IGoR tools. Shared clonotypes were analyzed with the tcR package in R, and sharing was normalized by the product of cloneset sizes. Out-of-frame nonproductive sequences were analyzed to study raw recombination free of thymic and clonal selection effects. The public reads were run again by TCRdb, first through fastp at Q25 and then through MiXCR, and only productive beta chains were kept. CDR3 protein duplicates are merged, each entry listing the most common genes and DNA. The V and J calls follow TCRdb's processing rather than the paper's. A total of roughly 480,000 distinct CDR3 sequences appear in this sample, more than 20% of them only once. The biggest ten clones account for about 2.7% of the sample.

Comment on this clonotype: Its antigen is currently not known. No base quality values were provided; no much bigger clone lies one nucleotide off.

Beyond this particular receptor, the publication reports: In monozygotic twins, out-of-frame TCR alpha sharing was systematically underestimated by recombination models, although the models agreed with sharing between unrelated individuals. Compared with coincidental sharing between unrelated individuals, out-of-frame TCR alpha sequences shared between twins showed an excess of sequences with low generation probability. Conclusions relied on cross-sectional statistical analysis, since the same donors could not be followed over many years. Invariant T cells such as MAIT and iNKT could partly confound zero-insertion analyses, although diverse VJ usage argued against such confounding for most clonotypes. Fewer insertions were carried by abundant cord blood beta clonotypes, a similar but weaker trend appeared in young adult naive repertoires, and no such trend appeared in memory repertoires. The excess sharing between twins in beta out-of-frame sequences was weaker because fewer shared sequences reduced the signal-to-noise ratio.

V gives up 4 bases and J gives up 0 bases, and the segment between their germline ends measures 7 bases. Reading the germline V gene (reference sequence) gives CDR1 LGHDT and CDR2 YNNKEL. Including cysteine and phenylalanine, the CDR3 has 14 amino acids. Just the 42-base CDR3 DNA is kept, in frame starting at base 1. Only healthy Caucasian donors were included. Three pairs of female monozygotic twins, all aged about 18 to 30 years, were included in the twin cohort. CD4+ and CD8+ T cell populations were isolated with positive isolation kits from Invitrogen. The data were also submitted as part of a second study, on T cells expressing NK-cell markers. Taken from the second paper: In sorted CD3+CD56+NKG2C+, CD3+CD56+NKG2C- and CD3+CD56-NKG2C+ T-cell subsets from 7 or 8 donors, TCR beta-chain repertoires were profiled. Among the eight sequenced donors, seven were HCMV-seropositive and one was HCMV-seronegative. To restrict sorting to alphabetaTCR-expressing T cells, an anti-gammadeltaTCR antibody was added in several experiments. In about six donors, the dominant CD3+CD56+NKG2C+ clonotypes were found to rank among the top 10 CD8+ clonotypes and to make up roughly 1.0-7.5% of CD8+ T cells. Those dominant clonotypes were again the most abundant among CD3+CD56-NKG2C+ cells in a handful of donors, at about 28.3-65%. It remained unclear whether the expanded NKG2C-expressing T cell clones were specific for HCMV antigens. The eight sequenced donors were randomly selected healthy volunteers, three men and five women. To determine HCMV serostatus, a commercial ELISA kit was used to detect HCMV-specific IgG in serum. Reads were demultiplexed and grouped by UMI with MIGEC, and clonotypes were assembled and quantified with MiTCR. To exclude erroneous sequences, any TCR cDNA sequence not supported by at least two reads was discarded. Downstream repertoire analysis used the tcR package, and clonotypes were matched across fractions by CDR3 nucleotide sequence plus V segment. VDJmatch was used to annotate antigen specificity against VDJdb, with one amino acid substitution allowed in CDR3.

The sequence was collected from a woman younger than 35 in good health. Recombination connected TRBV3-1 to TRBJ2-1, with the D gene not clear enough to name. Material for sequencing was CD4+ T cells sorted from blood. CDR3 protein: CASSRYSSYNEQFF. In nucleotide form, the sequence is TGTGCCAGCAGCCGGTATAGCTCCTACAATGAGCAGTTCTTC.